The rows below give T cell receptor beta chains drawn from one sample of a study of blood T cell repertoires in COVID-19. This table comes from immunoSEQ multiplex PCR, and its TCRdb copy is limited to in-frame clones, with some not included. This sample has approximately 46,000 clones, with over 75% found just once. Sequences were obtained from peripheral blood. The receptors stem from a human donor in a cohort sampled during active COVID-19. CDR3s include the opening cysteine and the closing phenylalanine or tryptophan. D genes are given only for firm matches. Clone sizes are given selectively: once, few, many, or a class where the clone is expanded.

CDR3 protein: CASSRGQGRQETQYF; CDR3 DNA: TGTGCTAGCAGCCGGGGACAGGGGCGGCAAGAGACCCAGTACTTC; clone size: -; J gene: TRBJ2-5; D gene: TRBD1; V gene: TRBV7-7
CDR3 protein: CASSPPLVAGEQYF; CDR3 DNA: TGTGCCAGCAGCCCTCCGTTGGTAGCGGGCGAGCAGTACTTC; clone size: -; J gene: TRBJ2-7; D gene: TRBD2; V gene: TRBV5-6
CDR3 protein: CATSDSDRLYGYTF; CDR3 DNA: TGTGCCACCAGTGATTCGGACAGGTTATATGGCTACACCTTC; clone size: -; J gene: TRBJ1-2; D gene: TRBD1; V gene: TRBV24-1
CDR3 protein: CASSYRGSTDTQYF; CDR3 DNA: TGTGCCAGCAGTTACAGGGGTAGCACAGATACGCAGTATTTT; clone size: -; J gene: TRBJ2-3; D gene: TRBD1; V gene: TRBV28
CDR3 protein: CASSLIGSTQYF; CDR3 DNA: TGTGCCAGCAGCTTAATCGGTTCGACCCAGTACTTC; clone size: once; J gene: TRBJ2-5; D gene: -; V gene: TRBV7-9
CDR3 protein: CASSSGQNTEAFF; CDR3 DNA: TGTGCCAGCAGCTCAGGACAGAACACTGAAGCTTTCTTT; clone size: -; J gene: TRBJ1-1; D gene: -; V gene: TRBV7-2
CDR3 protein: CASSLRTSGVSTDTQYF; CDR3 DNA: TGTGCCAGCAGCTTGAGGACTAGCGGGGTCAGCACAGATACGCAGTATTTT; clone size: -; J gene: TRBJ2-3; D gene: TRBD2; V gene: TRBV5-4
CDR3 protein: CASSTRGNQPQHF; CDR3 DNA: TGTGCCAGCAGTACCAGGGGTAATCAGCCCCAGCATTTT; clone size: -; J gene: TRBJ1-5; D gene: -; V gene: TRBV12-3/TRBV12-4
CDR3 protein: CASSPGTSGGGEQFF; CDR3 DNA: TGTGCCAGCTCACCTGGGACTAGCGGGGGAGGGGAGCAGTTCTTC; clone size: -; J gene: TRBJ2-1; D gene: TRBD2; V gene: TRBV18
CDR3 protein: CASSLEVADTQYF; CDR3 DNA: TGTGCCAGCAGCTTGGAGGTAGCAGATACGCAGTATTTT; clone size: -; J gene: TRBJ2-3; D gene: -; V gene: TRBV7-3
CDR3 protein: CASSLGSYNEQFF; CDR3 DNA: TGTGCCAGCAGCTTGGGTAGCTACAATGAGCAGTTCTTC; clone size: once; J gene: TRBJ2-1; D gene: -; V gene: TRBV5-6
CDR3 protein: CSVRRQGAGYEQYF; CDR3 DNA: TGCAGCGTTCGTCGACAGGGCGCTGGCTACGAGCAGTACTTC; clone size: -; J gene: TRBJ2-7; D gene: TRBD1; V gene: TRBV29-1
CDR3 protein: CASSSRTGPGELFF; CDR3 DNA: TGTGCCAGCAGTTCACGTACAGGGCCCGGGGAGCTGTTTTTT; clone size: -; J gene: TRBJ2-2; D gene: -; V gene: TRBV11-3
CDR3 protein: CASSLVAGENNEQFF; CDR3 DNA: TGTGCCAGCAGCTTGGTAGCGGGGGAGAACAATGAGCAGTTCTTC; clone size: -; J gene: TRBJ2-1; D gene: TRBD2; V gene: TRBV5-4
CDR3 protein: CASSLPGQGAYEQYF; CDR3 DNA: TGTGCCAGCAGCCTCCCGGGACAGGGGGCTTACGAGCAGTACTTC; clone size: -; J gene: TRBJ2-7; D gene: TRBD1; V gene: TRBV5-4
CDR3 protein: CASSQGQGYNGQFF; CDR3 DNA: TGTGCCAGCAGTCAGGGACAGGGTTACAATGGGCAGTTCTTC; clone size: -; J gene: TRBJ2-1; D gene: TRBD1; V gene: TRBV27
CDR3 protein: CASSIRTGRAKNIQYF; CDR3 DNA: TGTGCCAGTAGTATTCGGACAGGGCGAGCCAAAAACATTCAGTACTTC; clone size: once; J gene: TRBJ2-4; D gene: TRBD1; V gene: TRBV19
CDR3 protein: CASSLGGTGANVLTF; CDR3 DNA: TGTGCCAGCAGTTTGGGGGGAACTGGGGCCAACGTCCTGACTTTC; clone size: -; J gene: TRBJ2-6; D gene: -; V gene: TRBV28
CDR3 protein: CASSEMAGGELFF; CDR3 DNA: TGTGCCAGCAGTGAGATGGCCGGGGGGGAGCTGTTTTTT; clone size: -; J gene: TRBJ2-2; D gene: -; V gene: TRBV25-1
CDR3 protein: CASSQDDRTALEQYF; CDR3 DNA: TGCGCCAGCAGCCAAGATGACAGAACCGCCCTCGAGCAGTACTTC; clone size: few; J gene: TRBJ2-7; D gene: -; V gene: TRBV4-1
CDR3 protein: CASSEWRHRWTDTQYF; CDR3 DNA: TGTGCCAGCAGTGAATGGCGACACCGGTGGACAGATACGCAGTATTTT; clone size: -; J gene: TRBJ2-3; D gene: -; V gene: TRBV2
CDR3 protein: CASSLAGGVGTQYF; CDR3 DNA: TGTGCCAGCAGCTTAGCGGGAGGTGTCGGAACCCAGTACTTC; clone size: -; J gene: TRBJ2-5; D gene: TRBD2; V gene: TRBV11-3
CDR3 protein: CASSPETGSATQYF; CDR3 DNA: TGCGCCAGCAGCCCCGAGACAGGGTCCGCGACCCAGTACTTC; clone size: -; J gene: TRBJ2-5; D gene: TRBD1; V gene: TRBV4-1
CDR3 protein: CASSPPPGHSNQPQHF; CDR3 DNA: TGTGCCAGCAGCCCCCCCCCGGGACATAGCAATCAGCCCCAGCATTTT; clone size: -; J gene: TRBJ1-5; D gene: -; V gene: TRBV7-9
CDR3 protein: CASSRTSGGNEQFF; CDR3 DNA: TGCGCCAGCAGCCGGACTAGCGGGGGGAATGAGCAGTTCTTC; clone size: -; J gene: TRBJ2-1; D gene: TRBD2; V gene: TRBV5-1
CDR3 protein: CASREDRGNTEAFF; CDR3 DNA: TGTGCCAGCAGAGAGGACAGGGGAAACACTGAAGCTTTCTTT; clone size: -; J gene: TRBJ1-1; D gene: TRBD1; V gene: TRBV6-5
CDR3 protein: CASRPADRDTSRKGYTF; CDR3 DNA: TGTGCCAGCAGGCCCGCGGACAGGGACACTTCTCGTAAGGGCTACACCTTC; clone size: -; J gene: TRBJ1-2; D gene: -; V gene: TRBV12-1
CDR3 protein: CASLRGGRGKHQPQHF; CDR3 DNA: TGTGCCAGCCTTAGGGGCGGGCGGGGTAAACATCAGCCCCAGCATTTT; clone size: -; J gene: TRBJ1-5; D gene: -; V gene: TRBV28
CDR3 protein: CASSLQIPNEQFF; CDR3 DNA: TGTGCCAGCAGCTTACAGATCCCCAATGAGCAGTTCTTC; clone size: -; J gene: TRBJ2-1; D gene: -; V gene: TRBV7-3
CDR3 protein: CASSRQGLSNTGELFF; CDR3 DNA: TGTGCCAGCAGCCGACAGGGACTTTCGAACACCGGGGAGCTGTTTTTT; clone size: -; J gene: TRBJ2-2; D gene: -; V gene: TRBV4-2
CDR3 protein: CASSTGYYEQYF; CDR3 DNA: TGTGCCAGCAGCACGGGTTACTACGAGCAGTACTTC; clone size: few; J gene: TRBJ2-7; D gene: -; V gene: TRBV7-9
CDR3 protein: CASRGTLRGYNEQFF; CDR3 DNA: TGCGCCAGCAGGGGGACACTTAGGGGATACAATGAGCAGTTCTTC; clone size: -; J gene: TRBJ2-1; D gene: -; V gene: TRBV5-1
CDR3 protein: CASILNNEQFF; CDR3 DNA: TGCGCCAGCATCCTTAACAATGAGCAGTTCTTC; clone size: -; J gene: TRBJ2-1; D gene: -; V gene: TRBV5-1
CDR3 protein: CASSSGEANTEAFF; CDR3 DNA: TGCGCCAGCAGCTCAGGGGAAGCGAACACTGAAGCTTTCTTT; clone size: -; J gene: TRBJ1-1; D gene: -; V gene: TRBV5-1
CDR3 protein: CASGRGYQSPLHF; CDR3 DNA: TGTGCCAGCGGGAGGGGGTATCAATCACCCCTCCACTTT; clone size: few; J gene: TRBJ1-6; D gene: -; V gene: TRBV2
CDR3 protein: CASSYQLMGYTGELFF; CDR3 DNA: TGTGCCAGCAGTTACCAATTAATGGGCTACACCGGGGAGCTGTTTTTT; clone size: -; J gene: TRBJ2-2; D gene: -; V gene: TRBV6-5
CDR3 protein: CASSSRGPETQYF; CDR3 DNA: TGTGCCAGCAGCTCCAGGGGACCAGAGACCCAGTACTTC; clone size: -; J gene: TRBJ2-5; D gene: -; V gene: TRBV7-9
CDR3 protein: CASTGPLDRGWDYEQYF; CDR3 DNA: TGTGCCAGCACCGGGCCCCTAGACAGGGGGTGGGACTACGAGCAGTACTTC; clone size: few; J gene: TRBJ2-7; D gene: TRBD1; V gene: TRBV2
CDR3 protein: CASSQLAGGNQETQYF; CDR3 DNA: TGTGCCAGCAGCCAACTAGCGGGGGGGAACCAAGAGACCCAGTACTTC; clone size: -; J gene: TRBJ2-5; D gene: TRBD2; V gene: TRBV14
CDR3 protein: CASSYSYSGWEETQYF; CDR3 DNA: TGTGCCAGCAGTTACTCCTACTCGGGGTGGGAAGAGACCCAGTACTTC; clone size: -; J gene: TRBJ2-5; D gene: -; V gene: TRBV6-5
CDR3 protein: CASSLMGQGANEQYF; CDR3 DNA: TGTGCCAGCAGCTTAATGGGACAGGGGGCCAACGAGCAGTACTTC; clone size: -; J gene: TRBJ2-7; D gene: TRBD1; V gene: TRBV7-8
CDR3 protein: CASSEWLAGGTYNEQFF; CDR3 DNA: TGCGCCAGCAGTGAGTGGTTAGCGGGGGGAACCTACAATGAGCAGTTCTTC; clone size: -; J gene: TRBJ2-1; D gene: TRBD2; V gene: TRBV10-2
CDR3 protein: CASSETYEQYF; CDR3 DNA: TGTGCCAGCAGCGAGACCTACGAGCAGTACTTC; clone size: -; J gene: TRBJ2-7; D gene: -; V gene: TRBV7-8
CDR3 protein: CASSQERTSFDEQFF; CDR3 DNA: TGTGCCAGCAGCCAAGAACGGACTAGCTTCGATGAGCAGTTCTTC; clone size: -; J gene: TRBJ2-1; D gene: TRBD2; V gene: TRBV4-2
CDR3 protein: CAISEGLPGDTGELFF; CDR3 DNA: TGTGCCATCAGTGAGGGACTACCCGGGGACACCGGGGAGCTGTTTTTT; clone size: few; J gene: TRBJ2-2; D gene: -; V gene: TRBV10-3